This is a list of T cell receptor beta chains from one sample in a study of identical twins. TCRdb called the 5' RACE reads again in MiXCR, with one record for every CDR3 protein. This table holds under 300,000 distinct CDR3 sequences, around 15% found once. Sequencing was carried out using memory (CD45RO+) T cells sorted from blood. These receptors were taken from a woman aged 18-35 years in good health. The CDR3 runs from the conserved cysteine through the conserved F or W. The D gene is left open where the match is weak. Size tells how often a clone was seen (once, few, many) or the class of an expanded clone, and some rows leave it out.

clone_size	v_call	d_call	j_call	cdr3_aa	cdr3_nt
.	TRBV20-1	.	TRBJ2-1	CSASPGAGNEQFF	TGCAGTGCTAGCCCGGGGGCCGGGAATGAGCAGTTCTTC
few	TRBV27	TRBD1	TRBJ1-1	CASSLFRGAGNTEAFF	TGTGCCAGCAGTTTATTCAGGGGGGCAGGGAACACTGAAGCTTTCTTT
many	TRBV12-3/TRBV12-4	.	TRBJ2-2	CASRPPFIGELFF	TGTGCCAGCAGGCCCCCATTTATCGGGGAGCTGTTTTTT
few	TRBV5-6	TRBD1	TRBJ1-1	CASSPDRSNTEAFF	TGTGCCAGCAGCCCGGACAGGTCGAACACTGAAGCTTTCTTT
many	TRBV10-3	.	TRBJ1-1	CAISQGSTEAFF	TGTGCCATCAGTCAGGGGTCCACTGAAGCTTTCTTT
.	TRBV20-1	.	TRBJ2-1	CSALRDPPYNEQFF	TGCAGTGCTCTCCGGGACCCGCCGTACAATGAGCAGTTCTTC
.	TRBV20-1	.	TRBJ2-1	CSASSLAGRSYNEQFF	TGCAGTGCTAGTTCTCTGGCGGGCCGATCCTACAATGAGCAGTTCTTC
few	TRBV20-1	.	TRBJ1-5	CSASVGGWQPQHF	TGCAGTGCTAGCGTGGGGGGATGGCAGCCCCAGCATTTT
few	TRBV30	TRBD1	TRBJ1-2	CAWSERGLDGYTF	TGTGCCTGGAGTGAAAGGGGGCTGGATGGCTACACCTTC
many	TRBV30	TRBD2	TRBJ2-1	CAWLAGYNEQFF	TGTGCCTGGCTAGCGGGATACAATGAGCAGTTCTTC
.	TRBV4-3	.	TRBJ2-7	CASSQVIGGYEQYF	TGCGCCAGCAGCCAAGTCATTGGCGGATACGAGCAGTACTTC
.	TRBV6-1	.	TRBJ2-1	CASSERQGGNEQFF	TGTGCCAGCAGTGAACGTCAGGGTGGAAATGAGCAGTTCTTC
few	TRBV27	TRBD2	TRBJ2-5	CASSTKRTSGQETQYF	TGTGCCAGCAGTACCAAACGGACTAGCGGACAAGAGACCCAGTACTTC
.	TRBV20-1	.	TRBJ2-7	CSARNDRSAEQYF	TGCAGTGCCCGTAATGACAGGTCAGCCGAGCAGTACTTC
few	TRBV5-1	.	TRBJ2-7	CASSFSPLLDPVEQYF	TGCGCCAGCAGCTTTTCCCCTTTGCTAGATCCAGTAGAGCAGTACTTC
few	TRBV29-1	TRBD2	TRBJ2-5	CSASYWEGGRETQYF	TGCAGCGCCTCATACTGGGAGGGTGGACGAGAGACCCAGTACTTC
.	TRBV20-1	TRBD1	TRBJ2-3	CSARAAPGTGSTDTQYF	TGCAGTGCTAGGGCGGCCCCCGGGACAGGGAGCACAGATACGCAGTATTTT
.	TRBV10-1	TRBD1	TRBJ2-5	CGLDYRGRETQYF	TGCGGACTAGACTACAGGGGGCGAGAGACCCAGTACTTC
few	TRBV12-3/TRBV12-4	.	TRBJ1-1	CASSSLGQLETEAFF	TGTGCCAGCAGCAGCCTTGGACAGCTCGAGACTGAAGCTTTCTTT
.	TRBV2	.	TRBJ1-4	CASNQNRGGNEKLFF	TGTGCCAGCAACCAGAATAGGGGTGGAAATGAAAAACTGTTTTTT
.	TRBV6-5	TRBD2	TRBJ2-7	CASSWKGTSDYEQYF	TGTGCCAGCAGTTGGAAGGGGACTAGCGACTACGAGCAGTACTTC
once	TRBV10-1	.	TRBJ2-2	CASSEAERGETGELFF	TGCGCCAGCAGTGAGGCTGAGAGGGGGGAGACCGGGGAGCTGTTTTTT
few	TRBV6-1	TRBD1	TRBJ1-2	CASRRDREYGYTF	TGTGCCAGCAGGAGGGACAGGGAATATGGCTACACCTTC
.	TRBV12-5	TRBD1	TRBJ1-2	CASGTGDRGYTF	TGTGCTAGTGGTACAGGGGATCGGGGCTACACCTTC
many	TRBV12-5	TRBD1	TRBJ2-3	CASGLADRGLDTQYF	TGTGCTAGTGGTTTGGCTGACAGGGGTTTAGATACGCAGTATTTT
few	TRBV7-9	.	TRBJ1-1	CASSLRSDTEAFF	TGTGCCAGCAGCTTACGGTCGGACACTGAAGCTTTCTTT
few	TRBV7-2	.	TRBJ2-1	CASSLDSGRGGQFF	TGTGCCAGCAGCTTAGATTCGGGTCGTGGGGGGCAGTTCTTC
.	TRBV3-1	.	TRBJ1-1	CASSQQPQSEAFF	TGTGCCAGCAGCCAACAGCCGCAATCTGAAGCTTTCTTT
.	TRBV6-5	.	TRBJ2-7	CASSYSQYEQYF	TGTGCCAGCAGTTACTCTCAATACGAGCAGTACTTC
.	TRBV5-6	.	TRBJ2-5	CASSTSTGSQETQYF	.
.	TRBV12-3/TRBV12-4	.	TRBJ2-1	CASAPNRGLGEQFF	TGTGCCAGCGCCCCCAACCGTGGCCTAGGGGAGCAGTTCTTC
few	TRBV5-1	TRBD1	TRBJ2-7	CASSGGQVSSYEQYF	TGCGCCAGCAGCGGAGGACAGGTTAGCTCCTACGAGCAGTACTTC
few	TRBV9	TRBD2	TRBJ2-7	CASSVGLLGGSSYEQYF	TGTGCCAGCAGCGTAGGCTTACTAGGCGGGAGCTCCTACGAGCAGTACTTC
few	TRBV20-1	TRBD2	TRBJ2-3	CSARDRRPSGGVRDDTQYF	TGCAGTGCTAGAGATCGGCGCCCTAGCGGGGGGGTTAGAGATGATACGCAGTATTTT
.	TRBV30	.	TRBJ2-1	CAWSETPVNEQFF	TGTGCCTGGAGCGAAACACCAGTCAATGAGCAGTTCTTC
.	TRBV7-8	.	TRBJ2-1	CASSFQGPHNEQFF	TGTGCCAGCAGCTTCCAGGGTCCCCACAATGAGCAGTTCTTC
many	TRBV6-5	.	TRBJ1-2	CASSSEGYHYGYTF	TGTGCCAGCAGTTCCGAGGGGTATCACTATGGCTACACCTTC
many	TRBV5-1	.	TRBJ1-5	CASSLTGNSNQPQHF	TGCGCCAGCAGCTTGACGGGGAATAGCAATCAGCCCCAGCATTTT
many	TRBV7-2	.	TRBJ1-6	CASSLLGESYNSPLHF	TGTGCCAGCAGCCTATTAGGGGAATCCTATAATTCACCCCTCCACTTT
.	TRBV6-1	TRBD1	TRBJ1-1	CASSRPGTGGRGTEAFF	TGTGCCAGCAGTCGGCCTGGGACAGGGGGCCGGGGGACTGAAGCTTTCTTT
.	TRBV7-9	.	TRBJ2-3	CASSVRVEDTQYF	TGTGCCAGCAGCGTCCGGGTCGAAGATACGCAGTATTTT